This TCR beta chain was sequenced for a study of T cells in narcolepsy. General study findings and limits: HCRT-specific and TRIB2-specific autoreactive clonotypes appeared among same-patient CSF and blood CD4+ clonotypes.

The CDR3 consists of 17 residues. Trimming stripped 3 bases from V and 0 bases from J, with 15 bases between. CDR1 LNHDA and CDR2 SQIVND come from the germline V gene (reference sequence). This clone occurred once. Antigen: not known. Profiling relied on immunoSEQ multiplex PCR, and the TCRdb table lists in-frame clones only, not all of them. The table includes 30,000 to 40,000 clones, approximately 90% detected once. This TCR derives from a human donor with narcolepsy. Sequencing was done on a sample of CD45RA- memory CD4+ T cells from PBMCs. V gene TRBV19 combines with J gene TRBJ1-5; a weak D match, TRBD1 (5 bases). CDR3 nucleotides: TGTGCCAGTAGTATCGGTGGCGTGGGGGGTAGCAATCAGCCCCAGCATTTT. It encodes CASSIGGVGGSNQPQHF.